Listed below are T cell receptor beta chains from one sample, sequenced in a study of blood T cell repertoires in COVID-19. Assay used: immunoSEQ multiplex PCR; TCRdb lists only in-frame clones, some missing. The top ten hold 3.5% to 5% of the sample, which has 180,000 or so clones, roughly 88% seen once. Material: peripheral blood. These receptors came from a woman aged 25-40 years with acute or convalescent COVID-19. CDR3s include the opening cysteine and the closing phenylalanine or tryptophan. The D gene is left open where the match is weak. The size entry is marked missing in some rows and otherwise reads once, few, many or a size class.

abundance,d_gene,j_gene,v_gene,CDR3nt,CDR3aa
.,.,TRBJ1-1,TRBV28,TGTGCCAGCAGTTTAATCGCTGAAGCTTTCTTT,CASSLIAEAFF
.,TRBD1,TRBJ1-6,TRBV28,TGTGCCAGCAGCCCGGGACAGTTTAATTCACCCCTCCACTTT,CASSPGQFNSPLHF
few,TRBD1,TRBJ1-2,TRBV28,TGTGCCAGCAGTGGCCCGGGACAGGGGGCCGCCTACTATGGCTACACCTTC,CASSGPGQGAAYYGYTF
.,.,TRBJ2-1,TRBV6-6,TGTGCCAGCAGTGAGCCGAGCCTCGGGGTGAATGAGCAGTTCTTC,CASSEPSLGVNEQFF
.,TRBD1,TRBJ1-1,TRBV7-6,TGTGCCAGCAGCTCGGGACAGGGGGCGCGGGGCACTGAAGCTTTCTTT,CASSSGQGARGTEAFF
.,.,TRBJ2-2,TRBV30,TGTGCCTACCGGGACAAAGGGGAGCTGTTTTTT,CAYRDKGELFF
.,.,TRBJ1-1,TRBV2,TGTGCCAGCGGCGGACACCCGAACACTGAAGCTTTCTTT,CASGGHPNTEAFF
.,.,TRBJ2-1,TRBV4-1,TGCGCCAGCAGCCTCACTTTCAATGAGCAGTTCTTC,CASSLTFNEQFF
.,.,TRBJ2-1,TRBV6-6,TGTGCCAGCAGTTCGGGGAGTCTCTACAATGAGCAGTTCTTC,CASSSGSLYNEQFF
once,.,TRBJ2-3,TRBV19,TGTGCCAGTAACCAGCGCGACACAGATACGCAGTATTTT,CASNQRDTDTQYF
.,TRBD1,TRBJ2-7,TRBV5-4,TGTGCCAGCAGCTTGGGGGACAGTACCTACGAGCAGTACTTC,CASSLGDSTYEQYF
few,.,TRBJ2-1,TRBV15,TGTGCCACCAGCAGACCTACTACCTACAATGAGCAGTTCTTC,CATSRPTTYNEQFF
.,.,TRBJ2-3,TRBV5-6,TGTGCCAGCAGTCCGACGTCAGGGTCCACAGATACGCAGTATTTT,CASSPTSGSTDTQYF
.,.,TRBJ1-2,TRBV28,TGTGCCACGACAGTTTACAGCGGGAATGGCTACACCTTC,CATTVYSGNGYTF
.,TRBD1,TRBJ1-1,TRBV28,TGTGCCAGCAGGAGAACAGGGGGCGAGAACACTGAAGCTTTCTTT,CASRRTGGENTEAFF
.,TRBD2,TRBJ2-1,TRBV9,TGTGCCAGCAGCGACGGACTAGCGGGAGCAGAGAGGGGTTTTAATGAGCAGTTCTTC,CASSDGLAGAERGFNEQFF
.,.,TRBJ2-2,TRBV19,TGTGCCAGTAGTATAATTCCAGGGGCTTATGTGGAGCTGTTTTTT,CASSIIPGAYVELFF
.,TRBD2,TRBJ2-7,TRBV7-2,TGTGCCAGCAGCCCCCTAGCGGTTAGCTCCTACGAGCAGTACTTC,CASSPLAVSSYEQYF
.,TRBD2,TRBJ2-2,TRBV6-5,TGTGCCACCGGGGAGGGTACGAACACCGGGGAGCTGTTTTTT,CATGEGTNTGELFF
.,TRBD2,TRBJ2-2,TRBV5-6,TGTGCCAGCAGCCTTTTCCTAGAGCTAGCGGGGAACACCGGGGAGCTGTTTTTT,CASSLFLELAGNTGELFF
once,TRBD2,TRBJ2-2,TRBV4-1,TGCGCCAGCAGCCACCCAGCGGGAGGGATCACCGGGGAGCTGTTTTTT,CASSHPAGGITGELFF
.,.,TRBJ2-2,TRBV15,TGTGCCACCAGCAGAGAAGGGACAACAGAAACCGGGGAGCTGTTTTTT,CATSREGTTETGELFF
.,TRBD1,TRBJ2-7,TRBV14,TGTGCCAGCAAAAAAACCGGGACAGGGCTATTCGAGCAGTACTTC,CASKKTGTGLFEQYF
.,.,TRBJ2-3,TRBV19,TGTGCCAGTAGTATAGCGGGTGGCACAGATACGCAGTATTTT,CASSIAGGTDTQYF
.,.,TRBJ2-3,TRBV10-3,TGTGCCAGCATGATGGCCCGAGGCGGAGACACAGATACGCAGTATTTT,CASMMARGGDTDTQYF
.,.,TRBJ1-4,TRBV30,TGTGCCTGTGACAGCGCAACTAATGAAAAACTGTTTTTT,CACDSATNEKLFF
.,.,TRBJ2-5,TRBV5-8,TGTGCCAGCAGCTTGGTGGGTAGCCGAGAGACCCAGTACTTC,CASSLVGSRETQYF
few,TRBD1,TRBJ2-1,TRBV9,TGTGCCAGCAGCGTAGGGGGGACAGAGAATGAGCAGTTCTTC,CASSVGGTENEQFF
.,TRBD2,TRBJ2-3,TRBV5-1,TGCGCCAGCAGCGGGGGACTAGCGGGAGGAGTGGGCACAGATACGCAGTATTTT,CASSGGLAGGVGTDTQYF
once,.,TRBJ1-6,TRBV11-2,TGTGCCAGTAGTAGCGGGGCCTCATATTCACCCCTCCACTTT,CASSSGASYSPLHF
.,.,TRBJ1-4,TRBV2,TGTGCCAGCAGTGCCCAGGGGAGCACTAATGAAAAACTGTTTTTT,CASSAQGSTNEKLFF
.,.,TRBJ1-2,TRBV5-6,TGTGCCAGCAGCTTGGGCCACGGGAGCTATGGCTACACCTTC,CASSLGHGSYGYTF
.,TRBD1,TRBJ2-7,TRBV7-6,TGTGCCAGCAGCCATTACTCCGGGACAGGGGCCGAGCAGTACTTC,CASSHYSGTGAEQYF
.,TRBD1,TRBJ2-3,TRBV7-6,TGTGCCAGCAGCTTAGTGGGACAGGAGCCCACAGATACGCAGTATTTT,CASSLVGQEPTDTQYF
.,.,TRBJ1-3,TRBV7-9,TGTGCCAGCAGAGCAACAGGGACAGGAAACACCATATATTTT,CASRATGTGNTIYF
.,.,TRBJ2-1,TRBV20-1,TGCAGTGCTAGTGAATACGGTGAGCAGTTCTTC,CSASEYGEQFF
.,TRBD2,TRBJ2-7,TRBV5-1,TGCGCCAGCAGCTCCGGCTCTGGCGGGAGCTACGAGCAGTACTTC,CASSSGSGGSYEQYF
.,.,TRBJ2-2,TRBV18,TGTGCCAGCTCACCCCCTAGGCTCGGGGAGCTGTTTTTT,CASSPPRLGELFF
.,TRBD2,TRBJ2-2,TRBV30,TGTGCCTGCCCTAGCGGGAATGCGGAGCTGTTTTTT,CACPSGNAELFF
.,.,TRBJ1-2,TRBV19,TGTGCCAGTAGAGGCGGGGGGAACTATGGCTACACCTTC,CASRGGGNYGYTF
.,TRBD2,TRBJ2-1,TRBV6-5,TGTGCCAGCGGGACTAGCGGAGCCAATGAGCAGTTCTTC,CASGTSGANEQFF
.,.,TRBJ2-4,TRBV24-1,TGTGCCACCAGTTCCGCAGGCTTTGGCGAAAACATTCAGTACTTC,CATSSAGFGENIQYF
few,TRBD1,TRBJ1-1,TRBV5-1,TGCGCCAGCAGCCGGTCAGTGGGACAGGGCTTGAGATCGGTGAACACTGAAGCTTTCTTT,CASSRSVGQGLRSVNTEAFF
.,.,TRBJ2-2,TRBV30,TGTGCCTGGAGTGTAGATCGGTTGTCGTTAACCGGGGAGCTGTTTTTT,CAWSVDRLSLTGELFF
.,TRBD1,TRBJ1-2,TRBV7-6,TGTGCCAGCAGCTTGGGACAGTTCTATGGCTACACCTTC,CASSLGQFYGYTF
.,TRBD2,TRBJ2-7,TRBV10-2,TGCGCCAGCAGTAAAGGGACTAGCGCTTTCTACGAGCAGTACTTC,CASSKGTSAFYEQYF